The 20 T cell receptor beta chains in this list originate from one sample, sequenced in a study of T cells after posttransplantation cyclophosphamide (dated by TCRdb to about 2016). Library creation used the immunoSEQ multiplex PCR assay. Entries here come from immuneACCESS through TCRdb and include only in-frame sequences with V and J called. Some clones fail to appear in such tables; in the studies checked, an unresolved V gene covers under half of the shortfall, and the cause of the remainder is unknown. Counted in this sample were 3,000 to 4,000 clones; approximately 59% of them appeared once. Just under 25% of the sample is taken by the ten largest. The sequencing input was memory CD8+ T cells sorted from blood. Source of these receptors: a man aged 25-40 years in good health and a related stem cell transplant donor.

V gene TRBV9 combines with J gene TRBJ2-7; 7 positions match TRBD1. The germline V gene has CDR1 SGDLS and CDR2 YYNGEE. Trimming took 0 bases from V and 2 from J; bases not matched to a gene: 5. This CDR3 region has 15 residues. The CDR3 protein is CASSVDAGGTYEQYF. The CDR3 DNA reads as TGTGCCAGCAGCGTAGACGCAGGGGGAACCTACGAGCAGTACTTC.

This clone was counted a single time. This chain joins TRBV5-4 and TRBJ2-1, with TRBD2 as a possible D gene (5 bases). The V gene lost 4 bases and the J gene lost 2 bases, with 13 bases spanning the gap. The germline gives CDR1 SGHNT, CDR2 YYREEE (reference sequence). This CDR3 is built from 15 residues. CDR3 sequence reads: CASSPGESAYNEQFF. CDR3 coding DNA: TGTGCCAGCAGCCCCGGGGAGTCCGCCTACAATGAGCAGTTCTTC.

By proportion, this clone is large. The DNA for the CDR3 is TGTGCCAGCAGTGGGGGAGGGAGCTCCTACAATGAGCAGTTCTTC. Translation: CASSGGGSSYNEQFF. The chain couples TRBV2 to TRBJ2-1, with TRBD2 matching 7 bases. The CDR3 spans 15 residues. V was pared by 4 bases and J by 0 bases, with 3 bases of the junction left unmatched. The germline gives CDR1 SNHLY, CDR2 FYNNEI. Full variable domain (missing parts from reference TRBV2 and TRBJ2-1): EPEVTQTPSHQVTQMGQEVILRCVPISNHLYFYWYRQILGQKVEFLVSFYNNEISEKSEIFDDQFSVERPDGSNFTLKIRSTKLEDSAMYFCASSGGGSSYNEQFFGPGTRLTVL.

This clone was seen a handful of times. The CDR3 DNA is TGTGCCAGCAGTTACGCGGGGAATAATGAAAAACTGTTTTTT. Translating gives CASSYAGNNEKLFF. The chain employs TRBV6-6 and TRBJ1-4; D uncertain. This CDR3 has 14 amino acids. In germline, CDR1 is MNHNY, CDR2 SVGAGI (reference sequence). V lost 2 bases to trimming and J lost 4 bases, with 8 bases between them.

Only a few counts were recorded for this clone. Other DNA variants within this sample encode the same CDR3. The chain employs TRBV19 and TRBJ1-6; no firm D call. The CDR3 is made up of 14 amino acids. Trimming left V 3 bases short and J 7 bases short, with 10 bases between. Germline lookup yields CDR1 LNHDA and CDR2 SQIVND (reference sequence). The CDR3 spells CASSIGGNNSPLHF. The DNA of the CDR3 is TGTGCCAGTAGTATCGGAGGGAACAATTCACCCCTCCACTTT.

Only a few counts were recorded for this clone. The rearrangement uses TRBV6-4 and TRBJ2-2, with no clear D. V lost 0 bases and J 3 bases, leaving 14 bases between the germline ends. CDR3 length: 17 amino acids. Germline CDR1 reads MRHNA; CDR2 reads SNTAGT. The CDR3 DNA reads TGTGCCAGCAGTGACTCGATTCTTTCAGGCGACACCGGGGAGCTGTTTTTT. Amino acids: CASSDSILSGDTGELFF.

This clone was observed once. The CDR3 loop reads CASSLGTTLNSDTQYF. The CDR3 region has the DNA TGTGCCAGCAGCTTGGGGACTACACTTAACTCAGATACGCAGTATTTT. This chain links TRBV5-6 with TRBJ2-3; tentative D call: TRBD2 (6 bases). Per germline, CDR1 SGHDT and CDR2 YYEEEE. This CDR3 comprises 16 residues. Trimming left V 0 bases short and J 4 bases short, with 15 bases between.

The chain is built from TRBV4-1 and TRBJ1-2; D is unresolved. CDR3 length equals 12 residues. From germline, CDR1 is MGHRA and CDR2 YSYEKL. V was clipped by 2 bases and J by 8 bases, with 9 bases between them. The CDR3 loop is CASSQPTRGYTF. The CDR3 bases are TGCGCCAGCAGCCAACCCACTAGGGGCTACACCTTC.

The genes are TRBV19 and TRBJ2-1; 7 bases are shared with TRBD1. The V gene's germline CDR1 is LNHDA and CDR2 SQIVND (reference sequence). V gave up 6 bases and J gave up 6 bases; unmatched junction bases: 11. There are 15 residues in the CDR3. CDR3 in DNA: TGTGCCAGTAGCCCACCCGGGACAGCGAGCAATGAGCAGTTCTTC. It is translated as CASSPPGTASNEQFF. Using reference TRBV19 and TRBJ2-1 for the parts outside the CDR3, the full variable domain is DGGITQSPKYLFRKEGQNVTLSCEQNLNHDAMYWYRQDPGQGLRLIYYSQIVNDFQKGDIAEGYSVSREKKESFPLTVTSAQKNPTAFYLCASSPPGTASNEQFFGPGTRLTVL.

Here the CDR3 reads CASSSRTSGGPDTQYF. The CDR3, as DNA: TGTGCCAGCAGCTCCCGGACTAGCGGGGGACCAGATACGCAGTATTTT. The chain recombines TRBV11-1 with TRBJ2-3; 13 bases are shared with TRBD2. The CDR3 is made up of 16 amino acids. The germline CDR1 and CDR2 sequences are SGHAT and FQDESV (reference sequence). V was clipped by 4 bases and J by 4 bases; unmatched bases: 5.

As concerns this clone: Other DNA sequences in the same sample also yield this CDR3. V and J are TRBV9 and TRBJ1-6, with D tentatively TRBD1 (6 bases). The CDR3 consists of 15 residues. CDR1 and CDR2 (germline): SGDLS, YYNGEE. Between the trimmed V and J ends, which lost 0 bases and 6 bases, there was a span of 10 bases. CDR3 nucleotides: TGTGCCAGCAGCGTAGATCCAGGGGCTAATTCACCCCTCCACTTT. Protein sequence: CASSVDPGANSPLHF.

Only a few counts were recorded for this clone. CDR3 sequence reads: CASSPRDTLTYEQYF. Written as DNA, the CDR3 is TGCGCCAGCAGTCCCCGGGACACCCTAACCTACGAGCAGTACTTC. The J gene is TRBJ2-7, the V gene TRBV4-1, with a weak D call TRBD1 (6 bases). Germline V gives CDR1 MGHRA, CDR2 YSYEKL. CDR3 size: 15 residues. V was cut by 6 bases and J by 2 bases, with 17 bases left in between.

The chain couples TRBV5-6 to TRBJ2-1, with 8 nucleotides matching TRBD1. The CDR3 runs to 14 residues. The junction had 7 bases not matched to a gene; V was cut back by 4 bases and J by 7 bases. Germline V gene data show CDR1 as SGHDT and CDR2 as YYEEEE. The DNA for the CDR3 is TGTGCCAGCAGCCCGGCCCACAGGGGGAATGAGCAGTTCTTC. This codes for CASSPAHRGNEQFF.

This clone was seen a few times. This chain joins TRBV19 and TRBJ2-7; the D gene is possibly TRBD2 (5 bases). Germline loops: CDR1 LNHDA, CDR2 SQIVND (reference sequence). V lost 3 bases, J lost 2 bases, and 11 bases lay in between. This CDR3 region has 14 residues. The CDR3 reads CASSMAVGAYEQYF. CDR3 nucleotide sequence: TGTGCCAGTAGTATGGCGGTCGGGGCCTACGAGCAGTACTTC.

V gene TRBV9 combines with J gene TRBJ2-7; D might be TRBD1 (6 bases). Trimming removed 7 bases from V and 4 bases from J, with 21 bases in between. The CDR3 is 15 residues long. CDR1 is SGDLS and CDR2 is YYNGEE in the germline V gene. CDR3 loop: CASFIRQETAYEQYF. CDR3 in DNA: TGTGCCAGCTTCATCAGACAGGAGACGGCATACGAGCAGTACTTC.

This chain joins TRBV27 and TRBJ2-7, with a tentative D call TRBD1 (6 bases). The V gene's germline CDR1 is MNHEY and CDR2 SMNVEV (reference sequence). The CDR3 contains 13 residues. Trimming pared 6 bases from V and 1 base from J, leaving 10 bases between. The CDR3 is CASSTGTSYEQYF. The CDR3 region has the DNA TGTGCCAGCAGCACAGGGACATCCTACGAGCAGTACTTC.

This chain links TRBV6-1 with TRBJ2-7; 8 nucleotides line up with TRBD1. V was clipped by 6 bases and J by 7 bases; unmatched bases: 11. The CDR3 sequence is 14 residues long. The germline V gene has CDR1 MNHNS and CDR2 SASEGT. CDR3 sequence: CASSLDRAGREQYF. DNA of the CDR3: TGTGCCAGCAGCCTGGACAGGGCTGGCAGAGAGCAGTACTTC.

The CDR3 sequence is CASSSLGPTDTQYF. The CDR3 bases are TGTGCCAGCAGCTCTCTGGGCCCCACAGATACGCAGTATTTT. V gene TRBV11-2 combines with J gene TRBJ2-3; D gene ambiguous. From germline, CDR1 is SGHAT and CDR2 FQNNGV. Between the trimmed V and J ends, which lost 4 bases and 2 bases, there was a span of 10 bases. The CDR3 is 14 residues long.

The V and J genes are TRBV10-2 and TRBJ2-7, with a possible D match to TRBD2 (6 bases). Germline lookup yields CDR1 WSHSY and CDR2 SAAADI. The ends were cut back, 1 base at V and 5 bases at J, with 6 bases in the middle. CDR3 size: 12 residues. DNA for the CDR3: TGCGCCAGCAGTGAGTGGGGGGACGAGCAGTACTTC. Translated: CASSEWGDEQYF.

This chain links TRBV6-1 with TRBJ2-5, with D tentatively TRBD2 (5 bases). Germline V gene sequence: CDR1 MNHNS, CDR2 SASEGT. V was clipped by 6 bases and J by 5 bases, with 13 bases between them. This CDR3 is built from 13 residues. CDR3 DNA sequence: TGTGCCAGCAGCCCCCCCGGGGTGGAGACCCAGTACTTC. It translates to CASSPPGVETQYF.